This TCR beta chain was observed in a study of T cell responses to AZD1222 COVID-19 vaccine. Overall study findings and caveats: Clonal diversity may have been underestimated in mostly white British donors. Just a handful of people given AZD1222 tested seropositive at baseline. In all cases, repertoires were sampled only after the peak T cell response.

Repertoires were generated with immunoSEQ multiplex PCR, while TCRdb's copy carries only in-frame clones and drops some. The sample yields approximately 100,000 clones, 90% to 95% seen once. As concerns this clone: Its specificity is unknown.

From germline, CDR1 is SGDLS and CDR2 YYNGEE. The CDR3 has 16 residues. With V trimmed by 4 bases and J by 3 bases, 9 bases remained unmatched. This chain connects TRBV9 to TRBJ2-3; 9 nucleotides match TRBD2. This clonotype was obtained from an adult in good health. The source material was peripheral blood, sampled on day 0 of AZD1222 vaccination. The CDR3 DNA is TGTGCCAGCAGCTCCGAGGTAGCGGGAGTAACAGATACGCAGTATTTT. This encodes CASSSEVAGVTDTQYF. Full variable domain (outside the CDR3, taken from reference TRBV9 and TRBJ2-3): DSGVTQTPKHLITATGQRVTLRCSPRSGDLSVYWYQQSLDQGLQFLIQYYNGEERAKGNILERFSAQQFPDLHSELNLSSLELGDSALYFCASSSEVAGVTDTQYFGPGTRLTVL.